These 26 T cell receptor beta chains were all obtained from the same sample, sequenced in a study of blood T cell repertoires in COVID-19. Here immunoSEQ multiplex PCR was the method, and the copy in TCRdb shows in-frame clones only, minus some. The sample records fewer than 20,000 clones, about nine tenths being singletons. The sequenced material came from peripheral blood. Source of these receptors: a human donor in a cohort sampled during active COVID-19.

The CDR3 here is CASSLHLAGGIYNEQFF. In nucleotides, the CDR3 is TGCGCCAGCAGCTTGCATCTAGCGGGAGGGATATACAATGAGCAGTTCTTC. The V and J genes are TRBV5-1 and TRBJ2-1; 12 bases are shared with TRBD2. CDR1 is SGHRS and CDR2 is YFSETQ in the germline V gene. The CDR3 consists of 17 residues. V shed 1 base, J shed 4 bases, and the junction held 6 bases outside the gene matches.

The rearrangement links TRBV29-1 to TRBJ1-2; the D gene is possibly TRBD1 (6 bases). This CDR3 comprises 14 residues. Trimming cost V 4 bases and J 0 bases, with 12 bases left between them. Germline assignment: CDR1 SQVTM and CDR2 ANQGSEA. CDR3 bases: TGCAGCGTTGCGGCAGGGGAAACTAACTATGGCTACACCTTC. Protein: CSVAAGETNYGYTF.

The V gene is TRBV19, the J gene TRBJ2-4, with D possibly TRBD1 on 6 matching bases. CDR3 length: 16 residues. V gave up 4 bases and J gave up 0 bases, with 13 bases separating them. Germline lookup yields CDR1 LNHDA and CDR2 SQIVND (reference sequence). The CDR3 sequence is CASSTRTALAKNIQYF. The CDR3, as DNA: TGTGCCAGTAGTACCCGGACAGCTCTAGCCAAAAACATTCAGTACTTC.

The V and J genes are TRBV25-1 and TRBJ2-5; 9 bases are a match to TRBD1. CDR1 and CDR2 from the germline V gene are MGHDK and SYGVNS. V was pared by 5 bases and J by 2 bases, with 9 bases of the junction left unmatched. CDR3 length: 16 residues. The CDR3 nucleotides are TGTGCCAGCAGTCGACCGGGACAGGGTTCGCAAGAGACCCAGTACTTC. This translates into CASSRPGQGSQETQYF.

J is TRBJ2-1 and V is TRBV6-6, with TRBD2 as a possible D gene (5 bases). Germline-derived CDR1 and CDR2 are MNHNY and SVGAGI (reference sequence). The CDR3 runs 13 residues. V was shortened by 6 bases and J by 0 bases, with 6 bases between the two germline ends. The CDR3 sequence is CASSRDSYNEQFF. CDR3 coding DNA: TGTGCCAGCAGCCGGGACTCCTACAATGAGCAGTTCTTC.

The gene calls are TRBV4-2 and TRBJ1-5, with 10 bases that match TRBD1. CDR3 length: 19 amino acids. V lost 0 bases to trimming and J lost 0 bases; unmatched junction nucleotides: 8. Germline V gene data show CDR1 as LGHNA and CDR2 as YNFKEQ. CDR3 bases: TGTGCCAGCAGCCAAGACGCGGGACAGGGGAGAAATAGCAATCAGCCCCAGCATTTT. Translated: CASSQDAGQGRNSNQPQHF.

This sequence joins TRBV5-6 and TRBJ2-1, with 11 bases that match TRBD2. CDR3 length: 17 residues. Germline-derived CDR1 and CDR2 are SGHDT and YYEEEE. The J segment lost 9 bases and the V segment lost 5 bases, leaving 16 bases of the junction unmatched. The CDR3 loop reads CASRTVAGGARGGEQFF. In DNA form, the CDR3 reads TGTGCCAGCAGGACCGTAGCGGGAGGGGCCCGGGGTGGTGAGCAGTTCTTC.

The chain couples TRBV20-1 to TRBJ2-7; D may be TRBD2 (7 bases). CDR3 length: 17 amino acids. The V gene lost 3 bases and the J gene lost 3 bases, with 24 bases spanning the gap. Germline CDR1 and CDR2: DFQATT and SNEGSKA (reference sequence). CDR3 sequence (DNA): TGCAGTGCTAGTGGAATCAGGGGAGGGCACTTGAACTACGAGCAGTACTTC. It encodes CSASGIRGGHLNYEQYF.

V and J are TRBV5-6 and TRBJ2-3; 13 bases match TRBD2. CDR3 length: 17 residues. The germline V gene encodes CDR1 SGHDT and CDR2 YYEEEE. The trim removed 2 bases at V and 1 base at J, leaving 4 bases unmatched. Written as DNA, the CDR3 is TGTGCCAGCAGCTTCCGGACTAGCGGGGGCCGCACAGATACGCAGTATTTT. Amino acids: CASSFRTSGGRTDTQYF.

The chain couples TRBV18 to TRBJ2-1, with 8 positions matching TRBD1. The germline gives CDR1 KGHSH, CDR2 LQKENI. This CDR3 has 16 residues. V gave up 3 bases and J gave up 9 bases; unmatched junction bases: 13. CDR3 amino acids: CASSPRGQGAPTEQFF. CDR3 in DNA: TGTGCCAGCTCACCTCGGGGGCAGGGGGCACCCACTGAGCAGTTCTTC.

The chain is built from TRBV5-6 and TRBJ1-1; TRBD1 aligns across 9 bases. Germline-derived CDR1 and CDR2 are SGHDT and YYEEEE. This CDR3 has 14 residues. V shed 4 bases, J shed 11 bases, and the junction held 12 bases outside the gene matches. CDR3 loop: CASSKGQGGLRAFF. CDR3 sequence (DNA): TGTGCCAGCAGCAAGGGACAGGGTGGCCTCAGGGCTTTCTTT.

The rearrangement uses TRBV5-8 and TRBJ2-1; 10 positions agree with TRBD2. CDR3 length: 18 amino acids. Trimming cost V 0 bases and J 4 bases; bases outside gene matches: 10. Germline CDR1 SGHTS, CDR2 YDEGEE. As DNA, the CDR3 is TGTGCCAGCAGCTTGGTAGCGGGGGGACCTCCGATTTACAATGAGCAGTTCTTC. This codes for CASSLVAGGPPIYNEQFF.

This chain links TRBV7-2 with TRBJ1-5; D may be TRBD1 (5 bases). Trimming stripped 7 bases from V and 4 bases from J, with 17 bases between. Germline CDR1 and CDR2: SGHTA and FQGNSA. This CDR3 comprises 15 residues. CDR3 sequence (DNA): TGTGCCAGCACCTCGGGCAGGCGGGGGAATCAGCCCCAGCATTTT. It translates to CASTSGRRGNQPQHF.

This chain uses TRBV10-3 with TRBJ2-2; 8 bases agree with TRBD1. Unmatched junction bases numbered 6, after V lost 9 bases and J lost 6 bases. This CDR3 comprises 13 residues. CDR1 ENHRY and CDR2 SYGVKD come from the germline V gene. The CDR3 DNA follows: TGTGCCATGGGCTCGACAGGGGCCGGGGAGCTGTTTTTT. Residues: CAMGSTGAGELFF.

The CDR3 loop reads CASSLSLADTGELFF. The CDR3, as DNA: TGCGCCAGCAGCTTGAGCCTAGCCGACACCGGGGAGCTGTTTTTT. The rearrangement joins TRBV5-1 to TRBJ2-2, with D possibly matching TRBD2 (5 bases). The CDR3 totals 15 residues. Trimming cost V 1 base and J 3 bases, with 10 bases left between them. CDR1 is SGHRS and CDR2 is YFSETQ in the germline V gene.

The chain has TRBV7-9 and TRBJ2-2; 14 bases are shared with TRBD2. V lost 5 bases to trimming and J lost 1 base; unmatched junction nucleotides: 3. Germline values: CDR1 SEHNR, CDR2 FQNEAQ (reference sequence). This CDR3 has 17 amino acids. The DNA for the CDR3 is TGTGCCAGCAGCCCAGGGACTAGCGGGGGGAACACCGGGGAGCTGTTTTTT. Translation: CASSPGTSGGNTGELFF. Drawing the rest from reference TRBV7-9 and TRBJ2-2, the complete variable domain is DTGVSQNPRHKITKRGQNVTFRCDPISEHNRLYWYRQTLGQGPEFLTYFQNEAQLEKSRLLSDRFSAERPKGSFSTLEIQRTEQGDSAMYLCASSPGTSGGNTGELFFGEGSRLTVL.

The CDR3 sequence is CASSADRVSGNTIYF. The DNA for the CDR3 is TGTGCCAGCTCAGCTGACAGGGTCTCTGGAAACACCATATATTTT. The gene calls are TRBV18 and TRBJ1-3; TRBD1 matches 7 bases. Trimming cost V 5 bases and J 0 bases; bases outside gene matches: 4. Per germline, CDR1 KGHSH and CDR2 LQKENI. This CDR3 comprises 15 residues. Using reference TRBV18 and TRBJ1-3 for the parts outside the CDR3, the full variable domain is NAGVMQNPRHLVRRRGQEARLRCSPMKGHSHVYWYRQLPEEGLKFMVYLQKENIIDESGMPKERFSAEFPKEGPSILRIQQVVRGDSAAYFCASSADRVSGNTIYFGEGSWLTVV.

The CDR3 sequence: CASSPDTTTNEKLFF. The CDR3 coding sequence is TGTGCCAGTAGTCCCGACACAACAACTAATGAAAAACTGTTTTTT. V and J are TRBV19 and TRBJ1-4; no reliable D call. Germline CDR1 LNHDA, CDR2 SQIVND (reference sequence). V lost 5 bases to trimming and J lost 0 bases, with 10 bases between them. The CDR3 consists of 15 residues.

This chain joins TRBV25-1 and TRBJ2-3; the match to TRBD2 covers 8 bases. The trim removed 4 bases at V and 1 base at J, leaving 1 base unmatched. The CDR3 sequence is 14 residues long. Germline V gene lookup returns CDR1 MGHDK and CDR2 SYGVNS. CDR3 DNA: TGTGCCAGCAGTGCAGCGGGAGGCACAGATACGCAGTATTTT. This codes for CASSAAGGTDTQYF.

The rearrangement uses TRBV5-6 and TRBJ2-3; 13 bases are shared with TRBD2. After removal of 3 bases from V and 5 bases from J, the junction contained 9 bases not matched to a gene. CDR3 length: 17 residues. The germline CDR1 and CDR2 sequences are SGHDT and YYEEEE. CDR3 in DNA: TGTGCCAGCAGCTACCAACTAGCGGGAGGGCCAGGAGATACGCAGTATTTT. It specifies CASSYQLAGGPGDTQYF.

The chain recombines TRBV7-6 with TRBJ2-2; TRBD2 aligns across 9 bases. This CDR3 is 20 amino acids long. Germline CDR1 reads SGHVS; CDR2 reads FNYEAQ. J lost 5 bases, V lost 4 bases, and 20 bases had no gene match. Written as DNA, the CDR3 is TGTGCCAGCAGCTCGCTGCCCACCCATAGTAGCGGGAGTTATACCGGGGAGCTGTTTTTT. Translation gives CASSSLPTHSSGSYTGELFF.

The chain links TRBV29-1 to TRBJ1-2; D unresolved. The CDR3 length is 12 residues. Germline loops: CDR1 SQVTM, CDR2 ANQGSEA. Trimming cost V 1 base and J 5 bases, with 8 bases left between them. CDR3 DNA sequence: TGCAGCGTTGAAGGGAGGGATTATGGCTACACCTTC. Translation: CSVEGRDYGYTF. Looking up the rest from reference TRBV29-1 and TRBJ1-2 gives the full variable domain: SAVISQKPSRDICQRGTSLTIQCQVDSQVTMMFWYRQQPGQSLTLIATANQGSEATYESGFVIDKFPISRPNLTFSTLTVSNMSPEDSSIYLCSVEGRDYGYTFGSGTRLTVV.

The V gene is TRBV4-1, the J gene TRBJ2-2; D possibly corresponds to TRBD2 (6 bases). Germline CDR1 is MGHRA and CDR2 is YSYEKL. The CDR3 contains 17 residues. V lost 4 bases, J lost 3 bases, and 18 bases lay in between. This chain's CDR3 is CASSLLGGGTHTGELFF. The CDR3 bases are TGCGCCAGCAGCCTACTGGGTGGGGGGACTCACACCGGGGAGCTGTTTTTT.

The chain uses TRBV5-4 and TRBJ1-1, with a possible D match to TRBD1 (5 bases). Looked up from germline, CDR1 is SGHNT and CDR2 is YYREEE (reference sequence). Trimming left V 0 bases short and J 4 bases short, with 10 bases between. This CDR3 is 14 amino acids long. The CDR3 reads CASSLGGDGTEAFF. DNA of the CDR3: TGTGCCAGCAGCTTGGGGGGCGATGGCACTGAAGCTTTCTTT.

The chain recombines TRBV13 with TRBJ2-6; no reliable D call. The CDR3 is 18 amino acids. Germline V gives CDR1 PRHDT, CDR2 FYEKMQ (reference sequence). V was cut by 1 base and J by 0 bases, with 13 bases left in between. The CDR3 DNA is TGTGCCAGCAGCTTAGAGTCGGCCGGGTCCTCTGGGGCCAACGTCCTGACTTTC. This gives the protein CASSLESAGSSGANVLTF.

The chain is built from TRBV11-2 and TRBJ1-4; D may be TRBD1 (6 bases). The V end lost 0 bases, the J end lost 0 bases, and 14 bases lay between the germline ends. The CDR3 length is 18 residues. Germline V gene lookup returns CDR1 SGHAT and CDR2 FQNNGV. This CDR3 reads CASSLDAWGRTTNEKLFF. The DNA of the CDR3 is TGTGCCAGCAGCTTAGACGCCTGGGGGCGAACAACTAATGAAAAACTGTTTTTT.